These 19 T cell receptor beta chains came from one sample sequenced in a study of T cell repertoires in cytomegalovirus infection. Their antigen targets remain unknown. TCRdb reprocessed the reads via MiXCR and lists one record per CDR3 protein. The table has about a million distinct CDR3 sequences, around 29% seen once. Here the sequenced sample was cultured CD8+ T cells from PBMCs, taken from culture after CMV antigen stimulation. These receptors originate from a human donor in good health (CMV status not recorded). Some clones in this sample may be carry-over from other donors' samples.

The CDR3 sequence: CASSLVLDQPQHF. As DNA, the CDR3 is TGTGCCAGCAGTTTAGTTTTGGACCAGCCCCAGCATTTT. The rearrangement uses TRBV12-3 or TRBV12-4 and TRBJ1-5, with unresolved D. The CDR3 consists of 13 residues. V lost 1 base to trimming and J lost 7 bases, with 8 bases between them.

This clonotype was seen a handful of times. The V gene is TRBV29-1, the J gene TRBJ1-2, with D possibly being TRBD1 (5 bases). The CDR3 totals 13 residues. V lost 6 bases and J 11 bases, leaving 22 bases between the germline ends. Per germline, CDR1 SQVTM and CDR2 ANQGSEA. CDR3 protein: CSVRDRDGLVYTF. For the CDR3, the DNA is TGCAGCGTAAGGGATCGGGACGGACTGGTTTACACCTTC.

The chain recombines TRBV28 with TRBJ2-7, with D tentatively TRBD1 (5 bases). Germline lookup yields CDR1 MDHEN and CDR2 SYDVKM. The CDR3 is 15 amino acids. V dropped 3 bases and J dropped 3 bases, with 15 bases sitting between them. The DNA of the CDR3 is TGTGCCAGCAGTTTCGATGGGGCCTGGAACTACGAGCAGTACGTC. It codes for CASSFDGAWNYEQYV.

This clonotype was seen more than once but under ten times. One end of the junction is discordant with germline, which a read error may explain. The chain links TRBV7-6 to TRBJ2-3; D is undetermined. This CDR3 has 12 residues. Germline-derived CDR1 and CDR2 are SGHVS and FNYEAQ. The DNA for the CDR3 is TGTGCTAGCAGCGACGACACAGATACGCAGTATTTT. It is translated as CASSDDTDTQYF.

The CDR3 is CASSSPRGGVYSGNTIYF. DNA of the CDR3: TGTGCCAGCAGCTCCCCCAGGGGGGGGGTTTACTCTGGAAACACCATATATTTT. The chain couples TRBV7-2 to TRBJ1-3; 7 bases line up with TRBD1. V lost 4 bases to trimming and J lost 0 bases; unmatched junction nucleotides: 12. Germline CDR1 SGHTA, CDR2 FQGNSA. The CDR3 loop spans 18 amino acids.

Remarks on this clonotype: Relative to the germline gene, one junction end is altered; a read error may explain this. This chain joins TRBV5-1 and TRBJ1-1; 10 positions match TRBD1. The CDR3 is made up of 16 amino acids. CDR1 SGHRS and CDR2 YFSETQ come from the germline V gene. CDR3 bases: TGCACCAGCAGCACCGGACAGGGGGAGACGGGGACTGAAGCTTTCTTT. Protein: CTSSTGQGETGTEAFF.

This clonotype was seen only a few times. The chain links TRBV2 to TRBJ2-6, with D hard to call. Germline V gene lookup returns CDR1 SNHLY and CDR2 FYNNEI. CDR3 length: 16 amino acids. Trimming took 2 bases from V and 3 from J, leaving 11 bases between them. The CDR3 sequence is CASSEWFSHGANVLTF. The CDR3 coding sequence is TGTGCCAGCAGTGAATGGTTCTCCCATGGGGCCAACGTCCTGACTTTC.

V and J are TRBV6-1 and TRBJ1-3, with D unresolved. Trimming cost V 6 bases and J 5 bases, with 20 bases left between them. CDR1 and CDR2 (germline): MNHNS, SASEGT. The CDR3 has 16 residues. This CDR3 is CASSRADGLRRNTIYF. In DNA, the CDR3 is TGTGCCAGCAGCAGAGCGGACGGACTCAGGAGAAACACCATATATTTT.

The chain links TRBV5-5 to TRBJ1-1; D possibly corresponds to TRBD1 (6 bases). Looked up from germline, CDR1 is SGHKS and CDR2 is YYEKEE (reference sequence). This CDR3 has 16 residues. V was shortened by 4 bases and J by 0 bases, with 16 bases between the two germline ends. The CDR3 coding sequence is TGTGCCAGCAGCCCAGGGGTTGGGTTCATGAACACTGAAGCTTTCTTT. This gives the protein CASSPGVGFMNTEAFF.

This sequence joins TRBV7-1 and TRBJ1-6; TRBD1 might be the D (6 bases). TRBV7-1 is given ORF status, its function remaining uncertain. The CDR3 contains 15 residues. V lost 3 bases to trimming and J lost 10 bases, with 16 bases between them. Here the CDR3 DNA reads TGTGCCAGCAGCTCCGAACAGGGAGCCGGGTCACCCCTCCACTTT. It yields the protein CASSSEQGAGSPLHF.

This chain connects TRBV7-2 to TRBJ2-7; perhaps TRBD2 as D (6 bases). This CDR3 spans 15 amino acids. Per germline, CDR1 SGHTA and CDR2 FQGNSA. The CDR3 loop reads CANSLLQTSPYEQYV. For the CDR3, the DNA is TGTGCCAACAGCTTACTACAAACTAGCCCCTACGAGCAGTACGTC.

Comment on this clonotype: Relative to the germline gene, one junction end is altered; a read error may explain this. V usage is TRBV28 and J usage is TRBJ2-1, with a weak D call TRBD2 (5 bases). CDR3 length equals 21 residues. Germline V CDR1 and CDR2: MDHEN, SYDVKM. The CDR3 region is CASSSGSGTGNSVHSYNEQFF. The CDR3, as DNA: TGTGCCAGTAGTTCGGGATCGGGAACCGGGAATTCCGTACACTCCTACAATGAGCAGTTCTTC. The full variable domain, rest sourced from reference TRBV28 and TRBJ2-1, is DVKVTQSSRYLVKRTGEKVFLECVQDMDHENMFWYRQDPGLGLRLIYFSYDVKMKEKGDIPEGYSVSREKKERFSLILESASTNQTSMYLCASSSGSGTGNSVHSYNEQFFGPGTRLTVL.

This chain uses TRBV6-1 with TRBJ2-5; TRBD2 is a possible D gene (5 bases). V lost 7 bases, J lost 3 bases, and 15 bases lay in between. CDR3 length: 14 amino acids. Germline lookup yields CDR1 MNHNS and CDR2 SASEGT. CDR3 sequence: CASTPGWAEETQYF. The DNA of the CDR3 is TGTGCCAGCACCCCGGGGTGGGCAGAAGAGACCCAGTACTTC.

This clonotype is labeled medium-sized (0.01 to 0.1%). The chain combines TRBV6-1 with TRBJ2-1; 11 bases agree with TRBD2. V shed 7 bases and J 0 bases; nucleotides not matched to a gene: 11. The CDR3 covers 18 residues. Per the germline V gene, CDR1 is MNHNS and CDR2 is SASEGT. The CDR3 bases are TGTGCCAGCACTGTAGCGGGGGGGGAGTACAGCTCCTACAATGAGCAGTTCTTC. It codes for CASTVAGGEYSSYNEQFF.

The CDR3 DNA is TGTGCCAGTAGTGGGACAAGGGACAGGGTATCGGTGAACACTGAAGCTTTCTTT. Protein sequence: CASSGTRDRVSVNTEAFF. The J gene is TRBJ1-1, the V gene TRBV19, with 9 bases matching TRBD1. The ends lost 5 bases at V and 0 bases at J; junction bases unmatched: 13. Germline values: CDR1 LNHDA, CDR2 SQIVND (reference sequence). The CDR3 spans 18 residues.

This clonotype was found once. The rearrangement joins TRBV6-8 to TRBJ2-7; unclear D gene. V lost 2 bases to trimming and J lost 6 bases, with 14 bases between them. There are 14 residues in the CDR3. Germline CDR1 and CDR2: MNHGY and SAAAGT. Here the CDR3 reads CASSYTHLEPEQYF. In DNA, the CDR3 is TGTGCCAGCAGTTACACGCATCTCGAACCCGAGCAGTACTTC.

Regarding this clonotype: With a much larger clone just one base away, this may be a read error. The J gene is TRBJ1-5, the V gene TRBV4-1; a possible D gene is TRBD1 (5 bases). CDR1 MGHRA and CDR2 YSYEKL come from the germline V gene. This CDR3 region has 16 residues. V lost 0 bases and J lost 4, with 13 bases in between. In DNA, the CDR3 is TGCGCCAGCAGCCAAGAAGTCAGGGCCCAAAATCAGCCCCAGCATTTT. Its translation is CASSQEVRAQNQPQHF.

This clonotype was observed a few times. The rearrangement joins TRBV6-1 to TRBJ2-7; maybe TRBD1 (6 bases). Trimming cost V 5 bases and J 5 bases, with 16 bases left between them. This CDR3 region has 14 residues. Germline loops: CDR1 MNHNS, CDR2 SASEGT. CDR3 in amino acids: CASSLVTGFDEQYV. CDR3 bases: TGTGCCAGCAGTCTTGTAACAGGGTTTGACGAGCAGTACGTC.

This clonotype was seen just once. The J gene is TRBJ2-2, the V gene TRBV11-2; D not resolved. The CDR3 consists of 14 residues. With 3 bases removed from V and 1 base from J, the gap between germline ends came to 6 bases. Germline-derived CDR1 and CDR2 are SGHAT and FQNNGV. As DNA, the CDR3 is TGTGCCAGCAGCTTTTATGGGAACACCGGGGAGCTGTTTTTT. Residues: CASSFYGNTGELFF.